The 23 T cell receptor beta chains below all came from one sample that was sequenced in a study of T-cell reconstitution after alpha-beta-depleted transplantation in children. Preparation of the TCRbeta library used unique molecular identifiers. TCRdb recomputed calls from the PCR reads with MiXCR, one row per CDR3 protein. This sample has about 460,000 distinct CDR3 sequences, with about 10% found just once. The input for sequencing was PBMCs, mostly from graft donor cells, taken 180 days after TCRalphabeta/CD19-depleted stem cell transplant. These receptors were obtained from a female patient between 2 and 15 years old who had a stem cell transplant for aplastic anemia, so the T cells may come from the graft donor.

This clonotype occurred many times. The chain carries TRBV12-3 or TRBV12-4 and TRBJ2-1, with TRBD1 matching over 8 bases. The CDR3 spans 15 residues. Germline trimming cut 5 bases from V and 5 bases from J; bases unmatched to any gene: 8. The CDR3 protein is CASSLRTGWDNEQFF. The CDR3 coding sequence is TGTGCCAGCAGTCTACGGACAGGGTGGGACAATGAGCAGTTCTTC.

This clonotype occurred a few times. The chain carries TRBV21-1 and TRBJ1-5. TRBV21-1 is a pseudogene. CDR3 length: 15 amino acids. CDR3 residues: CASSKKPRDCQPQHF. The CDR3 bases are TGTGCCAGCAGCAAAAAGCCGAGGGATTGCCAGCCCCAGCATTTT.

This clonotype was found a few times. The chain recombines TRBV15 with TRBJ1-5; D not resolved. The CDR3 loop spans 16 amino acids. With 5 bases removed from V and 3 bases from J, the gap between germline ends came to 17 bases. Germline V CDR1 and CDR2: LNHNV, YYDKDF (reference sequence). The CDR3 here is CATSAYLIGINQPQHF. The CDR3 region has the DNA TGTGCCACCAGCGCGTACCTGATTGGAATCAATCAGCCCCAGCATTTT. Full variable domain (outside the CDR3, taken from reference TRBV15 and TRBJ1-5): DAMVIQNPRYQVTQFGKPVTLSCSQTLNHNVMYWYQQKSSQAPKLLFHYYDKDFNNEADTPDNFQSRRPNTSFCFLDIRSPGLGDTAMYLCATSAYLIGINQPQHFGDGTRLSIL.

The chain uses TRBV6-1 and TRBJ2-1; a weak D match, TRBD2 (5 bases). V dropped 8 bases and J dropped 8 bases, with 22 bases sitting between them. This CDR3 region has 15 residues. The V gene's germline CDR1 is MNHNS and CDR2 SASEGT. The CDR3 DNA reads as TGTGCCAGCGGTCCACTAGGCCTTGAGGTGCATGAGCAGTTCTTC. This translates into CASGPLGLEVHEQFF.

This clonotype was picked up a small number of times. The gene calls are TRBV28 and TRBJ2-5; D perhaps matches TRBD2 (5 bases). There are 14 residues in the CDR3. In germline, CDR1 is MDHEN, CDR2 SYDVKM. The V end was cut by 7 bases, the J end by 5 bases, with 17 bases between. CDR3 coding DNA: TGTGCCAGCACTGGGAGTACGGCTTTGGAGACCCAGTACTTC. Residues: CASTGSTALETQYF.

The table lists this clonotype with many counts. The chain uses TRBV27 and TRBJ2-3, with 9 nucleotides matching TRBD2. The CDR3 consists of 19 residues. The ends lost 5 bases at V and 4 bases at J; junction bases unmatched: 19. Germline CDR1 and CDR2: MNHEY and SMNVEV (reference sequence). CDR3 protein: CASSLPPGSGRLGADTQYF. CDR3 bases: TGTGCCAGCAGTCTTCCCCCGGGGAGCGGGAGGTTAGGTGCAGATACGCAGTATTTT.

The V call is TRBV20-1, the J call TRBJ1-6; no clear D. This CDR3 is built from 15 residues. Trimming left V 6 bases short and J 7 bases short, with 19 bases between. The germline gives CDR1 DFQATT, CDR2 SNEGSKA (reference sequence). CDR3 protein: CSALWVGKDNSPLHF. In DNA, the CDR3 is TGCAGTGCCCTGTGGGTCGGAAAGGACAATTCACCCCTCCACTTT.

This clonotype was detected only a few times. The genes are TRBV4-1 and TRBJ2-3; 9 bases fit TRBD2. CDR3 length: 17 amino acids. The V and J ends lost 3 bases and 4 bases, in that order; junction bases with no gene match: 11. The germline CDR1 and CDR2 sequences are MGHRA and YSYEKL. This CDR3 reads CASSHITVAGEADTQYF. The CDR3 coding sequence is TGCGCCAGCAGCCACATAACAGTAGCGGGAGAGGCAGATACGCAGTATTTT.

The chain employs TRBV9 and TRBJ2-6, with D perhaps assigned TRBD1 or TRBD2 (5 bases each). Germline CDR1 is SGDLS and CDR2 is YYNGEE. The CDR3 covers 17 residues. Trimming left V 5 bases short and J 0 bases short, with 15 bases between. CDR3 sequence (DNA): TGTGCCAGCAGACCGTGGGACCGCTCCTCTGGGGCCAACGTCCTGACTTTC. It specifies CASRPWDRSSGANVLTF.

This clonotype was seen repeatedly, ten times or more. The CDR3 here is CASSFSGLGSTEAFF. CDR3 in DNA: TGTGCCAGCAGCTTTTCTGGCCTGGGAAGCACTGAAGCTTTCTTT. V is TRBV7-2 and J is TRBJ1-1; D is unresolved. Germline CDR1 SGHTA, CDR2 FQGNSA. Trimming removed 3 bases from V and 4 bases from J, with 15 bases in between. The CDR3 extends over 15 amino acids.

This clonotype has more than one count but fewer than ten. The chain combines TRBV11-2 with TRBJ2-1; D is perhaps TRBD2 (6 bases). The germline V gene encodes CDR1 SGHAT and CDR2 FQNNGV. The CDR3 covers 17 residues. Trimming removed 1 base from V and 4 bases from J, with 17 bases in between. In nucleotides, the CDR3 is TGTGCCAGCAGCTTAGGCGGGACTCTCGCGCCATACAATGAGCAGTTCTTC. Amino acid sequence: CASSLGGTLAPYNEQFF.

This clonotype has only a few counts. The V call is TRBV7-2, the J call TRBJ2-3; no clear D gene. The CDR3 covers 16 residues. Per germline, CDR1 SGHTA and CDR2 FQGNSA. V dropped 0 bases and J dropped 3 bases, with 13 bases sitting between them. CDR3 sequence reads: CASSLAFGGSTDTQYF. For the CDR3, the DNA is TGTGCCAGCAGCTTAGCTTTTGGCGGAAGTACAGATACGCAGTATTTT.

In its sample, this clonotype was seen a few times. The V and J genes are TRBV7-9 and TRBJ2-1; D is undetermined. V was cut by 6 bases and J by 7 bases, with 13 bases left in between. The CDR3 contains 13 residues. The germline CDR1 and CDR2 sequences are SEHNR and FQNEAQ (reference sequence). As DNA, the CDR3 is TGTGCCAGCAGAGACGTTCCTGGGAATGAGCAGTTCTTC. Its protein is CASRDVPGNEQFF.

The chain couples TRBV4-1 to TRBJ1-5; D may be TRBD1 (6 bases). Germline-derived CDR1 and CDR2 are MGHRA and YSYEKL. The CDR3 has 18 residues. V dropped 0 bases and J dropped 2 bases, with 17 bases sitting between them. The CDR3 DNA sequence: TGCGCCAGCAGCCAAGATCAAGCAAGGACAGTGGGCAATCAGCCCCAGCATTTT. Encoded protein: CASSQDQARTVGNQPQHF.

This clonotype was detected a few times. The chain is built from TRBV14 and TRBJ2-1; weak D call: TRBD2 (6 bases). Trimming removed 0 bases at V and 0 bases at J, with 15 bases between. The CDR3 spans 18 residues. The germline V gene has CDR1 SGHDN and CDR2 FVKESK. The CDR3 sequence: CASSQDRPGGSSYNEQFF. CDR3 nucleotide sequence: TGTGCCAGCAGCCAAGATCGGCCCGGGGGTAGCTCCTACAATGAGCAGTTCTTC.

This clonotype was counted at least ten times. This sequence joins TRBV29-1 and TRBJ2-3, with a weak D call TRBD1 (6 bases). Deletions cut 7 bases from V and 3 bases from J, with 11 bases between. CDR3 length: 12 residues. Germline V CDR1 and CDR2: SQVTM, ANQGSEA. The DNA of the CDR3 is TGCAGCGCCGGGACACCTACAGATACGCAGTATTTT. Amino acids: CSAGTPTDTQYF.

The genes are TRBV6-2 or TRBV6-3 and TRBJ1-3; D gene uncertain. The CDR3 length is 15 residues. Trimming took 2 bases from V and 0 from J, leaving 8 bases between them. Germline lookup yields CDR1 MNHEY and CDR2 SVGEGT. The CDR3 DNA reads TGTGCCAGCAGTTACCCGACTCTCTCTGGAAACACCATATATTTT. This codes for CASSYPTLSGNTIYF.

This clonotype has a handful of counts. The rearrangement joins TRBV6-1 to TRBJ2-3; tentatively, D is TRBD2 (6 bases). The germline gives CDR1 MNHNS, CDR2 SASEGT. This CDR3 is 13 amino acids long. The germline V and J ends were trimmed by 11 bases and 6 bases, with 18 bases remaining between them. The CDR3 sequence is CAGGIGQPDTQYF. CDR3 coding DNA: TGTGCCGGCGGGATCGGGCAACCCGATACGCAGTATTTT.

The chain joins TRBV7-2 to TRBJ2-7; D may be TRBD1 (5 bases). CDR1 is SGHTA and CDR2 is FQGNSA in the germline V gene. The V and J ends lost 1 base and 2 bases respectively, with 12 bases between them. The CDR3 runs 15 residues. The CDR3 DNA sequence: TGTGCCAGCAGCTTAGGCTTGACAGTTACCTACGAGCAGTACTTC. Translating it yields CASSLGLTVTYEQYF. Full variable domain (remainder filled in from reference TRBV7-2 and TRBJ2-7): GAGVSQSPSNKVTEKGKDVELRCDPISGHTALYWYRQSLGQGLEFLIYFQGNSAPDKSGLPSDRFSAERTGGSVSTLTIQRTQQEDSAVYLCASSLGLTVTYEQYFGPGTRLTVT.

This clonotype was recorded many times. This chain joins TRBV5-1 and TRBJ2-4; 8 bases fit TRBD1. The junction had 7 bases not matched to a gene; V was cut back by 0 bases and J by 5 bases. CDR3 length: 16 amino acids. Germline assignment: CDR1 SGHRS and CDR2 YFSETQ. In DNA form, the CDR3 reads TGCGCCAGCAGCTTGGCGTCGACAGGGGTCCAAAACATTCAGTACTTC. Its translation: CASSLASTGVQNIQYF.

This clonotype came up a few times. This rearrangement joins TRBV20-1 to TRBJ2-1, with 7 bases aligning to TRBD2. J was trimmed by 2 bases and V by 4 bases; bases with no gene match: 5. CDR1 and CDR2 (germline): DFQATT, SNEGSKA (reference sequence). CDR3 length: 14 amino acids. The CDR3 DNA is TGCAGTGCTAAGGCGGGGGTAACCTACAATGAGCAGTTCTTC. It codes for CSAKAGVTYNEQFF.

J is TRBJ2-3 and V is TRBV12-3 or TRBV12-4; 7 bases are a match to TRBD2. The CDR3 extends over 16 amino acids. The trim removed 4 bases at V and 3 bases at J, leaving 10 bases unmatched. CDR3 coding DNA: TGTGCCAGCAGTTCCGGGGCCCGGGGAGGGACAGATACGCAGTATTTT. Protein product: CASSSGARGGTDTQYF.

This clonotype was detected a few times. CDR3 sequence reads: CASSQDFFSGSIGNIQYF. As DNA, the CDR3 is TGCGCCAGCAGCCAAGACTTTTTTAGCGGGAGTATAGGAAACATTCAGTACTTC. This chain joins TRBV4-1 and TRBJ2-4; 9 positions agree with TRBD2. Germline loops: CDR1 MGHRA, CDR2 YSYEKL. J gave up 6 bases and V 0 bases, and 12 bases lay outside the gene matches. There are 18 residues in the CDR3.